Following are 21 T cell receptor beta chains from one sample sequenced in a study of human T cells and chemical hapten exposure. Via MiXCR, TCRdb re-called the RACE reads, giving one row per CDR3 protein. Here the sample spans about 140,000 distinct CDR3 sequences, 12% being singletons. As to time point: patch test 2, 6 weeks after DPC sensitization. The treatment: therapeutic diphenylcyclopropenone sensitization with weekly scalp DPC. Source: whole blood, taken in connection with sensitization to the hapten diphenylcyclopropenone (DPC). These receptors were collected from a woman in her forties or fifties with alopecia areata. Some clones in this sample may be carry-over from other donors' samples.

The V and J genes are TRBV19 and TRBJ2-2; D is possibly TRBD1 or TRBD2 (5 bases each). Germline CDR1 and CDR2: LNHDA and SQIVND (reference sequence). The CDR3 has 14 amino acids. V shed 7 bases and J shed 6 bases, with 15 bases lying between them. The CDR3 loop reads CASIPPRGAGELFF. The CDR3 DNA reads TGTGCCAGTATTCCCCCCCGGGGCGCCGGGGAGCTGTTTTTT.

V gene TRBV6-1 combines with J gene TRBJ2-7, with 7 bases matching TRBD2. Germline V gene lookup returns CDR1 MNHNS and CDR2 SASEGT. The J segment lost 1 base and the V segment lost 4 bases, leaving 10 bases of the junction unmatched. The CDR3 is 16 amino acids. The CDR3 reads CASSVSLALPSYEQYF. The CDR3 nucleotides are TGTGCCAGCAGTGTTTCACTAGCGTTGCCATCCTACGAGCAGTACTTC.

This clonotype showed up many times. The chain recombines TRBV28 with TRBJ2-7; the match to TRBD2 covers 7 bases. Germline lookup yields CDR1 MDHEN and CDR2 SYDVKM. The length of the CDR3 is 15 residues. With V trimmed by 6 bases and J by 5 bases, 13 bases remained unmatched. The CDR3 sequence is CASRPPGGRDHEQYF. CDR3 DNA: TGTGCCAGCAGACCGCCGGGAGGCAGGGACCACGAGCAGTACTTC.

Only a few counts were recorded for this clonotype. V is TRBV6-6 and J is TRBJ2-3; D unresolved. CDR1 is MNHNY, CDR2 SVGAGI, per germline (reference sequence). V lost 6 bases to trimming and J lost 5 bases, with 12 bases between them. This CDR3 has 13 amino acids. DNA of the CDR3: TGTGCCAGCAGCCGAAAGTACGGAGATACGCAGTATTTT. This codes for CASSRKYGDTQYF.

The chain carries TRBV6-5 and TRBJ1-2; 10 bases fit TRBD1. Germline-derived CDR1 and CDR2 are MNHEY and SVGAGI. With 6 bases clipped from V and 13 bases from J, the junction kept 14 bases outside the gene matches. The CDR3 runs to 14 residues. CDR3 sequence: CASRRPGQGSSVTF. In DNA, the CDR3 is TGTGCCAGCAGACGTCCGGGACAGGGGTCTAGCGTCACCTTC.

This clonotype was counted ten times or more. The chain employs TRBV19 and TRBJ2-3, with unresolved D. The germline V and J ends were trimmed by 3 bases and 0 bases, with 7 bases remaining between them. The CDR3 sequence is 14 residues long. Per germline, CDR1 LNHDA and CDR2 SQIVND (reference sequence). CDR3 in amino acids: CASSISASTDTQYF. For the CDR3, the DNA is TGTGCCAGTAGTATCTCGGCTAGCACAGATACGCAGTATTTT.

On this clonotype itself: Relative to the germline gene, one junction end is altered; a read error may explain this. V usage is TRBV23-1 and J usage is TRBJ2-2, with 9 bases lining up with TRBD1. TRBV23-1 is marked as an open reading frame, function uncertain. The CDR3 sequence is 18 residues long. The CDR3 here is CARSQSQGTGKSTGELFF. The CDR3 DNA reads TGCGCCAGAAGTCAATCGCAAGGGACAGGGAAAAGCACCGGGGAGCTGTTTTTT.

This rearrangement joins TRBV5-1 to TRBJ2-7, with a weak D call TRBD1 (7 bases). Trimming shortened V by 3 bases and J by 0 bases, and 10 bases separated the two germline ends. The CDR3 is 14 residues long. Looked up from germline, CDR1 is SGHRS and CDR2 is YFSETQ. The CDR3 is CASSWGDSSYEQYF. The CDR3 coding sequence is TGCGCCAGCAGCTGGGGGGACAGCTCCTACGAGCAGTACTTC.

Only a few counts were recorded for this clonotype. The chain uses TRBV24-1 and TRBJ2-5; 9 nucleotides line up with TRBD2. The CDR3 loop spans 15 amino acids. Germline V gives CDR1 KGHDR, CDR2 SFDVKD. The trim removed 0 bases at V and 2 bases at J, leaving 0 bases unmatched. The DNA of the CDR3 is TGTGCCACCAGTGATTTGCTAGCGGGACAAGAGACCCAGTACTTC. Encoded protein: CATSDLLAGQETQYF.

This clonotype has more than one count but fewer than ten. The rearrangement links TRBV30 to TRBJ2-1; weak D call: TRBD2 (6 bases). CDR1 GTSNPN and CDR2 SVGIG come from the germline V gene (reference sequence). Trimming took 3 bases from V and 1 from J, leaving 10 bases between them. The CDR3 totals 14 residues. CDR3 DNA: TGTGCCTGGAGGGTAGCGGCGTCCTACAATGAGCAGTTCTTC. Translating gives CAWRVAASYNEQFF.

V usage is TRBV28 and J usage is TRBJ2-3; either TRBD1 or TRBD2 may supply D (5 bases each). The germline V and J ends were trimmed by 4 bases and 8 bases, with 19 bases remaining between them. From germline, CDR1 is MDHEN and CDR2 SYDVKM. CDR3 length equals 15 residues. The CDR3, as DNA: TGTGCCAGCAGTTCCCCGGGACCTTCCTTAGGTACGCAGTATTTT. It encodes CASSSPGPSLGTQYF.

The CDR3 DNA is TGCAGCGTTGAACAGAGTTCCTACGAGCAGTACTTC. This sequence encodes CSVEQSSYEQYF. The chain uses TRBV29-1 and TRBJ2-7; D gene ambiguous. The CDR3 spans 12 residues. The V gene's germline CDR1 is SQVTM and CDR2 ANQGSEA. V was shortened by 2 bases and J by 1 base, with 6 bases between the two germline ends.

The gene calls are TRBV20-1 and TRBJ2-1; weak D call: TRBD2 (5 bases). Germline V gene sequence: CDR1 DFQATT, CDR2 SNEGSKA (reference sequence). CDR3 length: 14 residues. V was trimmed by 5 bases and J by 6 bases, leaving 17 bases between them. CDR3 loop: CSALDLGLSNEQFF. The CDR3 DNA sequence: TGCAGTGCTCTTGACCTCGGACTGTCCAATGAGCAGTTCTTC.

This clonotype showed up many times. This chain links TRBV12-3 or TRBV12-4 with TRBJ1-2; tentative D call: TRBD1 (5 bases). The CDR3 has 12 amino acids. V lost 8 bases, J lost 2 bases, and 9 bases lay in between. The CDR3 nucleotides read TGTGCCAGCGGGAACAGGAACTATGGCTACACCTTC. Its translation: CASGNRNYGYTF.

The V call is TRBV11-2, the J call TRBJ2-5; 11 nucleotides line up with TRBD1. Losses at the gene ends were 5 bases for V and 5 bases for J; bases not matched to a gene: 7. Germline V gene data show CDR1 as SGHAT and CDR2 as FQNNGV. The length of the CDR3 is 15 residues. In DNA form, the CDR3 reads TGTGCCAGCAGCCCCTGGACAGGGGGCGGTGAGACCCAGTACTTC. Amino acid sequence: CASSPWTGGGETQYF.

The chain links TRBV7-2 to TRBJ2-2; 11 bases are a match to TRBD2. Germline CDR1 reads SGHTA; CDR2 reads FQGNSA. The trim removed 0 bases at V and 1 base at J, leaving 1 base unmatched. This CDR3 spans 17 amino acids. The CDR3 reads CASSLATSGVNTGELFF. CDR3 nucleotides: TGTGCCAGCAGCTTAGCGACTAGCGGGGTGAACACCGGGGAGCTGTTTTTT.

The chain joins TRBV7-2 to TRBJ1-1; the match to TRBD1 covers 10 bases. J was trimmed by 6 bases and V by 7 bases; bases with no gene match: 8. Germline CDR1 and CDR2: SGHTA and FQGNSA. CDR3 length equals 14 residues. The CDR3 spells CASTGGTGAAEAFF. In DNA, the CDR3 is TGTGCCAGCACCGGAGGGACAGGGGCCGCTGAAGCTTTCTTT.

This clonotype appeared many times. The chain has TRBV7-9 and TRBJ2-2; possibly TRBD1 for D (6 bases). The CDR3 contains 14 residues. Trimming removed 7 bases from V and 1 base from J, with 10 bases in between. CDR1 is SEHNR and CDR2 is FQNEAQ in the germline V gene (reference sequence). CDR3 sequence reads: CASTQGQNTGELFF. CDR3 coding DNA: TGTGCCAGCACCCAGGGACAGAACACCGGGGAGCTGTTTTTT.

This clonotype turned up a few times. The rearrangement uses TRBV10-3 and TRBJ2-7, with D possibly being TRBD1 (6 bases). The CDR3 runs 14 residues. CDR1 is ENHRY, CDR2 SYGVKD, per germline. V lost 4 bases and J 5 bases, leaving 15 bases between the germline ends. CDR3 nucleotides: TGTGCCATCAGTGTACAGGGCCGCCGGGACGAGCAGTACTTC. Its protein product is CAISVQGRRDEQYF.

This clonotype showed up just a few times. This chain joins TRBV4-2 and TRBJ2-5; 7 positions match TRBD2. V trimming: 1 base; J trimming: 4 bases; junction bases outside the gene matches: 9. Germline V gene data show CDR1 as LGHNA and CDR2 as YNFKEQ. The length of the CDR3 is 16 residues. The CDR3 DNA is TGTGCCAGCAGCCAAGTAGGTCGGGAGGCCCGAGAGACCCAGTACTTC. It codes for CASSQVGREARETQYF.

This clonotype was counted only a few times. V gene TRBV7-2 combines with J gene TRBJ2-7; TRBD2 aligns across 7 bases. CDR1 and CDR2 from the germline V gene are SGHTA and FQGNSA. V lost 4 bases to trimming and J lost 2 bases; unmatched junction nucleotides: 8. The CDR3 runs to 15 residues. CDR3 region: CASSSPLADPYEQYF. CDR3 nucleotide sequence: TGTGCCAGCAGCTCCCCTCTAGCGGACCCCTACGAGCAGTACTTC. Using reference TRBV7-2 and TRBJ2-7 for the parts outside the CDR3, the full variable domain is GAGVSQSPSNKVTEKGKDVELRCDPISGHTALYWYRQSLGQGLEFLIYFQGNSAPDKSGLPSDRFSAERTGGSVSTLTIQRTQQEDSAVYLCASSSPLADPYEQYFGPGTRLTVT.